This entry describes one T cell receptor (beta chain). Its antigen remains unidentified. MiXCR, run by TCRdb on the PCR reads, gives a single entry per CDR3 protein. Of about half a million distinct CDR3 sequences detected, 25% appear once; the ten largest clones hold just over 0.75%. This record belongs to a study of molecular identifiers for immune sequencing clone quantification. Study at large: With replicates, the RNA of around 20,000 or 100,000 naive CD8 cells was split five ways and four were sequenced. Study-level findings and limits: It was shown that clones above 20 RNA copies held over 98% of effector molecules, but under 1% in naive cells.

V was shortened by 6 bases and J by 9 bases, with 17 bases between the two germline ends. Germline CDR1 and CDR2: SEHNR and FQNEAQ (reference sequence). CDR3 length equals 13 residues. Naive CD8 T cells were sorted, and the gate applied was CD8+CD4-CCR7+CD45RA+. Sequencing was performed on naive CD8+ T cells from blood, with Jurkat cell RNA spiked in. Subset of the sample: FACS-sorted CD8+CD4-CCR7+CD45RA+ naive T cells. The gene calls are TRBV7-9 and TRBJ2-5; the D call may be TRBD1 or TRBD2 (5 bases each). The TCR originated in a human donor in good health. Some libraries in this study had Jurkat cell RNA spiked in. CDR3 DNA: TGTGCCAGCAGGGGGCCGTTTGTAGCGCCCCAGTACTTC. This codes for CASRGPFVAPQYF.